This T cell receptor (beta chain) came from a study of blood T cell repertoires in COVID-19. Study-wide context: Samples of COVID-19 (acute and convalescent) were obtained from the United States, Italy and Spain.

In the original processing: Reference gene primer amplification yielded estimated nucleated cell counts. Assay: immunoSEQ multiplex PCR; the TCRdb copy retains only in-frame clones and omits some. D and trimming were read from the DNA, whereas the V and J calls and clone size are those reported in that table. The profile shows 350,000 or so clones, 70% to 90% of them singletons. One Seattle source followed patients from active infection through their disease course. V lost 6 bases, J lost 2 bases, and 6 bases stayed unmatched. Germline CDR1 and CDR2: SNHLY and FYNNEI. The CDR3 totals 15 residues. This TCR was sampled from a woman under 40 with COVID-19, enrolled during active disease. J is TRBJ2-7 and V is TRBV2; 11 bases align to TRBD1. The sample consisted of peripheral blood. CDR3 protein: CASSPGQGAPYEQYF. The CDR3 coding sequence is TGTGCCAGCAGCCCAGGACAGGGGGCCCCCTACGAGCAGTACTTC.